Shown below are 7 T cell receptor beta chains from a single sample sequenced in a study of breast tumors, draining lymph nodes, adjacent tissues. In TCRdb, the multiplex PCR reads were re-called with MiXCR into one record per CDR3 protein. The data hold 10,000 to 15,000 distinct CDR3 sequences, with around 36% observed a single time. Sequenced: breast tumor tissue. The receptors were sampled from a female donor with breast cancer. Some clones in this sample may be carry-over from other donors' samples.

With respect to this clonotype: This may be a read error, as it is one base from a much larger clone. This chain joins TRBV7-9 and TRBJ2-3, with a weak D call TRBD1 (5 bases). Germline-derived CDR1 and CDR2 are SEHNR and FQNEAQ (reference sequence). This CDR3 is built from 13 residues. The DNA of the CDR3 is TGTGCCAGCAGCTCCTCAGGGCCAGATACGCGGTATTTT. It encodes CASSSSGPDTRYF.

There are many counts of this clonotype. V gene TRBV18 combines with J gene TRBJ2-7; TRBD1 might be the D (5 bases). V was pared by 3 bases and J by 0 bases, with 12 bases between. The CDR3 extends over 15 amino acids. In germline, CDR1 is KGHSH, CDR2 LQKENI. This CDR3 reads CASSPSKGISYEQYF. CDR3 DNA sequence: TGTGCCAGCTCACCGTCGAAGGGGATCTCCTACGAGCAGTACTTC.

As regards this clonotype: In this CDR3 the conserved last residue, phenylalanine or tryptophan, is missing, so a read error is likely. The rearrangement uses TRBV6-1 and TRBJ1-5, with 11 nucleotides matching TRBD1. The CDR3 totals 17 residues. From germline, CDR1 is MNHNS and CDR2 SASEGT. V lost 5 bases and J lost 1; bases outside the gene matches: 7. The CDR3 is CASSRDRGLYSNQPQHL. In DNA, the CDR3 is TGTGCCAGCAGTCGGGACAGGGGGTTGTACAGCAATCAGCCCCAGCATCTT.

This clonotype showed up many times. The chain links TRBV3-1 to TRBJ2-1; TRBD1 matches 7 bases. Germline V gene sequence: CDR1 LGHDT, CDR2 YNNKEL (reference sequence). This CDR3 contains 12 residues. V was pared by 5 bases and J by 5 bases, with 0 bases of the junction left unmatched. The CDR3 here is CASSDRDNEQFF. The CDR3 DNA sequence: TGTGCCAGCAGCGACAGGGACAATGAGCAGTTCTTC.

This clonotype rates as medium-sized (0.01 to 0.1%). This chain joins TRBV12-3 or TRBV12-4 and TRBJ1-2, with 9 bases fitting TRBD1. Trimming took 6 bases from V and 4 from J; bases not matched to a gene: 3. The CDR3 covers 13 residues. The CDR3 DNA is TGTGCCAGCAGACCGGGACAGGGCTATGGCTACACCTTC. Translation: CASRPGQGYGYTF.

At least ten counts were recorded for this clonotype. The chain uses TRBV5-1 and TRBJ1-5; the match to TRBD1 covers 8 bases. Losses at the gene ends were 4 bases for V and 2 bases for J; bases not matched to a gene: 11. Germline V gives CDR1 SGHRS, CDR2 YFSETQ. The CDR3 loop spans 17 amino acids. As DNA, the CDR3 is TGCGCCAGCAGCCCCGGGGCAGGGGGCCGCGGCAATCAGCCCCAGCATTTT. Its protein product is CASSPGAGGRGNQPQHF. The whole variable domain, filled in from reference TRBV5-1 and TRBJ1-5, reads KAGVTQTPRYLIKTRGQQVTLSCSPISGHRSVSWYQQTPGQGLQFLFEYFSETQRNKGNFPGRFSGRQFSNSRSEMNVSTLELGDSALYLCASSPGAGGRGNQPQHFGDGTRLSIL.

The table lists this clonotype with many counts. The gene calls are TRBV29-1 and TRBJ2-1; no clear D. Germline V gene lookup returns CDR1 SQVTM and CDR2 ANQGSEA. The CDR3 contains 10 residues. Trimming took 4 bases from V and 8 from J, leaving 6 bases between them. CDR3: CSVVQHEQFF. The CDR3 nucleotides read TGCAGCGTTGTGCAGCATGAGCAGTTCTTC.